The 3 T cell receptor beta chains in this list originate from one sample, sequenced in a study of blood T cell repertoires in COVID-19. Repertoires were generated with immunoSEQ multiplex PCR, while TCRdb's copy carries only in-frame clones and drops some. The sample lists around 230,000 clones, about nine tenths occurring once. Sequenced sample: peripheral blood. These receptors were collected from a man in his sixties who had recovered from COVID-19.

The CDR3 region has the DNA TGTGCCAGCAGCTTAGAACAGGGATTCCATCAGCCCCAGCATTTT. Translated, it gives CASSLEQGFHQPQHF. The chain uses TRBV11-2 and TRBJ1-5; D perhaps matches TRBD1 (6 bases). Between the trimmed V and J ends, which lost 0 bases and 5 bases, there was a span of 11 bases. Germline loops: CDR1 SGHAT, CDR2 FQNNGV. The CDR3 covers 15 residues.

The gene calls are TRBV9 and TRBJ1-5, with a tentative D call TRBD1 (6 bases). This CDR3 comprises 13 residues. Per germline, CDR1 SGDLS and CDR2 YYNGEE. V lost 4 bases and J 9 bases, leaving 14 bases between the germline ends. This CDR3 reads CASSTDSLSPQHF. CDR3 nucleotides: TGTGCCAGCAGCACGGACAGTCTTTCGCCCCAGCATTTT.

This clone came up a few times. V is TRBV10-3 and J is TRBJ1-2; D is undetermined. The CDR3 contains 12 residues. Between the trimmed V and J ends, which lost 6 bases and 7 bases, there was a span of 12 bases. Germline V lookup: CDR1 ENHRY, CDR2 SYGVKD. CDR3 in amino acids: CAISVDEAGYTF. The DNA for the CDR3 is TGTGCCATCAGCGTAGATGAGGCTGGCTACACCTTC.